The 10 T cell receptor beta chains reported below all come from one sample, sequenced in a study of blood T cell repertoires in COVID-19. Produced via immunoSEQ multiplex PCR; TCRdb's table is partial and in-frame only. Here the sample spans almost 55,000 clones, 70% to 90% being singletons. Sequences were obtained from peripheral blood. Receptors were obtained from a human donor in a cohort sampled during active COVID-19.

V is TRBV7-9 and J is TRBJ1-5; D is perhaps TRBD1 (6 bases). Trimming took off 4 bases at V and 3 bases at J, with 19 bases between the two ends. Looked up from germline, CDR1 is SEHNR and CDR2 is FQNEAQ (reference sequence). There are 17 residues in the CDR3. The CDR3 nucleotides read TGTGCCAGCAGCTCCCAACGGGACATCCTACACAATCAGCCCCAGCATTTT. Translated: CASSSQRDILHNQPQHF.

Here the CDR3 DNA reads TGTGCCAGTAGTAGTTTAGCGGGGACCGGGGAGCTGTTTTTT. This encodes CASSSLAGTGELFF. The chain joins TRBV19 to TRBJ2-2; 8 nucleotides line up with TRBD2. Germline CDR1 is LNHDA and CDR2 is SQIVND (reference sequence). Trimming removed 4 bases from V and 5 bases from J; junction bases left unmatched: 3. The CDR3 has 14 amino acids.

The chain is built from TRBV3-1 (or the pseudogene TRBV3-2) and TRBJ1-4; D gene ambiguous. This CDR3 is 14 amino acids long. The V end lost 4 bases, the J end lost 8 bases, and 14 bases lay between the germline ends. Germline values: CDR1 LGHDT, CDR2 YNNKEL (reference sequence). CDR3 residues: CASSLGGWWEKLFF. As DNA, the CDR3 is TGTGCCAGCAGCCTTGGCGGATGGTGGGAAAAACTGTTTTTT.

This sequence joins TRBV4-2 and TRBJ2-5, with TRBD2 matching over 9 bases. This CDR3 has 17 amino acids. Germline CDR1 and CDR2: LGHNA and YNFKEQ. After removal of 4 bases from V and 7 bases from J, the junction contained 16 bases not matched to a gene. CDR3 protein: CASSLSAGGAAVVTQYF. The DNA for the CDR3 is TGTGCCAGCAGCCTCTCCGCGGGGGGGGCTGCCGTGGTGACCCAGTACTTC.

The rearrangement uses TRBV2 and TRBJ1-6; D unresolved. CDR3 length: 14 residues. With 6 bases removed from V and 3 bases from J, the gap between germline ends came to 9 bases. Germline CDR1 is SNHLY and CDR2 is FYNNEI. The CDR3 is CASSPGVYNSPLHF. CDR3 nucleotide sequence: TGTGCCAGCAGCCCCGGGGTCTATAATTCACCCCTCCACTTT.

The chain recombines TRBV7-7 with TRBJ2-5, with 7 bases matching TRBD2. The ends lost 5 bases at V and 1 base at J; junction bases unmatched: 10. Germline V CDR1 and CDR2: SSHAT, FNYEAQ (reference sequence). CDR3 length: 16 amino acids. The CDR3 DNA reads TGTGCCAGCAGCCATGGGGCTAGCGGTACCCAAGAGACCCAGTACTTC. Translating it yields CASSHGASGTQETQYF.

V and J are TRBV2 and TRBJ2-1; D is unclear. CDR3 length: 14 residues. V dropped 6 bases and J dropped 2 bases, with 11 bases sitting between them. The germline gives CDR1 SNHLY, CDR2 FYNNEI. CDR3 sequence reads: CASRETPTYNEQFF. The DNA of the CDR3 is TGTGCCAGCAGAGAGACTCCTACCTACAATGAGCAGTTCTTC.

The chain is built from TRBV5-1 and TRBJ1-2, with TRBD1 matching over 7 bases. Germline assignment: CDR1 SGHRS and CDR2 YFSETQ. The CDR3 covers 20 residues. V dropped 4 bases and J dropped 0; count of bases not matched to a gene: 21. The CDR3 loop reads CASSKSGRDSHRLANYGYTF. CDR3 in DNA: TGCGCCAGCAGCAAATCGGGCCGGGACAGCCACCGTCTAGCTAACTATGGCTACACCTTC. The variable domain in full, completed from reference TRBV5-1 and TRBJ1-2, reads KAGVTQTPRYLIKTRGQQVTLSCSPISGHRSVSWYQQTPGQGLQFLFEYFSETQRNKGNFPGRFSGRQFSNSRSEMNVSTLELGDSALYLCASSKSGRDSHRLANYGYTFGSGTRLTVV.

The chain combines TRBV27 with TRBJ2-7, with 16 nucleotides matching TRBD2. The V gene's germline CDR1 is MNHEY and CDR2 SMNVEV (reference sequence). Trimming cost V 4 bases and J 5 bases; bases outside gene matches: 14. This CDR3 contains 19 residues. CDR3 DNA sequence: TGTGCCAGCAGTTCGAAACCTCCGGGACTAGCGGGAGGGCCCCACGAGCAGTACTTC. It encodes CASSSKPPGLAGGPHEQYF.

This rearrangement joins TRBV7-2 to TRBJ1-2, with D perhaps matching TRBD1 (6 bases). The length of the CDR3 is 14 residues. From germline, CDR1 is SGHTA and CDR2 FQGNSA. V was clipped by 2 bases and J by 6 bases, with 13 bases between them. The CDR3 is CASSLSVQGHGYTF. DNA for the CDR3: TGTGCCAGCAGCTTATCCGTACAGGGACATGGCTACACCTTC.